This T cell receptor (beta chain) came from a study of cytomegalovirus exposure and HLA in healthy donors. 13 Jbeta primers and 60 Vbeta primers were used for the PCR. Repertoires were generated with immunoSEQ multiplex PCR, while TCRdb's copy carries only in-frame clones and drops some. This table holds about 110,000 clones, 70% found once. Study outcomes and limitations: The HLA-A and HLA-B alleles of most subjects were reportedly predicted accurately from TCR beta sequences.

There are 14 residues in the CDR3. Germline assignment: CDR1 SGHRS and CDR2 YFSETQ. The ends lost 4 bases at V and 6 bases at J; junction bases unmatched: 6. Of note for this clone: Its cognate antigen is unknown.

Sequenced: PBMCs. This clonotype originated in a man aged 25 to 45 in good health and CMV-seropositive. This chain links TRBV5-1 with TRBJ1-1, with 10 bases fitting TRBD1. The CDR3 region is CASSTGTGVAEAFF. CDR3 coding DNA: TGCGCCAGCAGCACCGGGACAGGGGTCGCTGAAGCTTTCTTT.